Listed below are T cell receptor beta chains from one sample, sequenced in a study of long-term antiretroviral therapy in people with HIV. Only in-frame clones appear in the TCRdb table, and some are missing; sequencing was by immunoSEQ multiplex PCR. The sample contains 45,000 or so clones, about 95% of which appear only once. The sample consisted of unsorted PBMCs, taken 3.7 years after starting antiretroviral therapy. These TCRs come from a woman in her fifties or sixties with HIV. The CDR3 runs from the conserved cysteine through the conserved F or W. The D gene is left open where the match is weak. Size is omitted from some rows. Given values are once, few, many or a class for expanded clones.

j_gene,abundance,d_gene,v_gene,CDR3nt,CDR3aa
TRBJ2-6,-,TRBD2,TRBV30,TGTGCCTGGACCCTAGCGGGGGGTCTCTCTGGGGCCAACGTCCTGACTTTC,CAWTLAGGLSGANVLTF
TRBJ2-7,-,-,TRBV10-3,TGTGCCATCAGTGTCAGCTACGAGCAGTACTTC,CAISVSYEQYF
TRBJ1-5,-,-,TRBV5-5,TGTGCCAGCAGCTTGGAGGGGGGGGCCTCTAATCAGCCCCAGCATTTT,CASSLEGGASNQPQHF
TRBJ1-2,-,TRBD1,TRBV6-1,TGTGCCAGCACAGAGACAGGGACTGGCTACACCTTC,CASTETGTGYTF
TRBJ2-1,-,-,TRBV7-2,TGTGCCAGCAGCTTCGCCGGTTACAATGAGCAGTTCTTC,CASSFAGYNEQFF
TRBJ2-2,-,-,TRBV7-9,TGTGCCAGCAGCCCTATCTTCCGGGGGTGGGACACCGGGGAGCTGTTTTTT,CASSPIFRGWDTGELFF
TRBJ1-1,once,TRBD1,TRBV11-2,TGTGCCAGCAGCTCAGGACAGGGGCGGTCGGAAGCTTTCTTT,CASSSGQGRSEAFF
TRBJ1-1,-,TRBD1,TRBV19,TGTGCCAGTAGTATGACAGGGGCCATTCCTGAAGCTTTCTTT,CASSMTGAIPEAFF
TRBJ2-1,-,TRBD2,TRBV7-3,TGTGCCAGCAGCCCCACTAGCGGGGGGACCTCCTACAATGAGCAGTTCTTC,CASSPTSGGTSYNEQFF
TRBJ1-2,-,-,TRBV30,TGTGCCTGGATCATATGGGGCCGGGCTAACTATGGCTACACCTTC,CAWIIWGRANYGYTF
TRBJ1-6,few,TRBD1,TRBV7-8,TGTGCCAGCAGCTCCAGGACAGGGTTTGGCTCACCCCTCCACTTT,CASSSRTGFGSPLHF
TRBJ1-2,-,TRBD1,TRBV5-1,TGCGCCAGCAGCGCGGGGGACAGGGGTGGAGGCTACACCTTC,CASSAGDRGGGYTF
TRBJ1-5,-,TRBD1,TRBV6-6,TGTGCCAGCAGTTACGGCAGGGGGGAACAGCCCCAGCATTTT,CASSYGRGEQPQHF
TRBJ2-3,-,-,TRBV7-3,TGTGCCAGCAGCCCAAGTGGCTCTACCACAGATACGCAGTATTTT,CASSPSGSTTDTQYF
TRBJ1-2,-,-,TRBV6-5,TGTGCCAGCAGTTACTCGCGGCGATCTAACTATGGCTACACCTTC,CASSYSRRSNYGYTF
TRBJ2-1,-,TRBD1,TRBV27,TGTGCCAGCAATATACAGGGGTCGATATACAATGAGCAGTTCTTC,CASNIQGSIYNEQFF
TRBJ2-7,-,-,TRBV7-9,TGTGCCAGCAGTGGAGGGGACTCCTACGAGCAGTACTTC,CASSGGDSYEQYF
TRBJ2-3,-,TRBD2,TRBV19,TGTGCCAGTAGTATAGTAGCGGGGGGTCTCACAGATACGCAGTATTTT,CASSIVAGGLTDTQYF
TRBJ2-5,-,-,TRBV6-1,TGTGCCAGCAGATTCTCAAGGAGCGAGACCCAGTACTTC,CASRFSRSETQYF
TRBJ1-2,-,TRBD1,TRBV7-9,TGTGCCAGCAGCTTATGGGGGACAGGGGGCACCTATGGCTACACCTTC,CASSLWGTGGTYGYTF
TRBJ1-2,once,-,TRBV27,TGTGCCAGCAGTGCCTATGGATATGGCTACACCTTC,CASSAYGYGYTF
TRBJ2-5,-,TRBD1,TRBV6-4,TGTGCCAGCAGTGACTTAATGAGGACAGGGGTGGAGACCCAGTACTTC,CASSDLMRTGVETQYF
TRBJ2-1,-,TRBD1,TRBV7-3,TGTGCCAGCAGCTCCTCAGGGGGAAATGAGCAGTTCTTC,CASSSSGGNEQFF
TRBJ1-1,-,-,TRBV21-1,TGTGCCAGCAGCAATGAGAACACTGAAGCTTTCTTT,CASSNENTEAFF
TRBJ2-3,-,-,TRBV19,TGTGCCAGTAGCAACAGAAAACCGAGCACAGATACGCAGTATTTT,CASSNRKPSTDTQYF
TRBJ1-1,-,-,TRBV18,TGTGCCAGCTCACTAGGGGCGAACACTGAAGCTTTCTTT,CASSLGANTEAFF
TRBJ1-1,-,-,TRBV19,TGTGCCACCCTAAGGTTCGCTGAAGCTTTCTTT,CATLRFAEAFF
TRBJ1-3,-,-,TRBV9,TGTGCCAGCAGCGCGGCCGGACTTAGCTCTGGAAACACCATATATTTT,CASSAAGLSSGNTIYF
TRBJ1-2,once,-,TRBV4-1,TGCGCCAGCAGCCAAGGGTGGGGGCTCTTTGGCTACACCTTC,CASSQGWGLFGYTF
TRBJ2-5,-,TRBD2,TRBV19,TGTGCCAGTAGTCCAGCGGGAGGTTCGGGGACCCAGTACTTC,CASSPAGGSGTQYF
TRBJ2-1,-,-,TRBV6-1,TGTGCCAGCCTCCGGGGGCTTACAAGCAATGAGCAGTTCTTC,CASLRGLTSNEQFF
TRBJ2-4,-,-,TRBV5-8,TGTGCCAGCAGCTTGTTCGCGGGGAAGGCCAAAAACATTCAGTACTTC,CASSLFAGKAKNIQYF
TRBJ2-2,-,-,TRBV5-1,TGCGCCAGCAGCATGGATGGCACCGGGGAGCTGTTTTTT,CASSMDGTGELFF
TRBJ1-6,-,-,TRBV10-3,TGTGCCATCAGAGACCGGGCCTCAAATTCACCCCTCCACTTT,CAIRDRASNSPLHF
TRBJ2-2,-,-,TRBV6-4,TGTGCCAGCAGCGCCGGGACAACAACCGGGGAGCTGTTTTTT,CASSAGTTTGELFF
TRBJ2-7,-,-,TRBV6-5,TGTGCCAGCAGTCGAACCGGGACCATCTCCTACGAGCAGTACTTC,CASSRTGTISYEQYF
TRBJ1-6,-,TRBD1,TRBV9,TGTGCCAGCAGCGCCGAGGGACAGGTCTCCTATAATTCACCCCTCCACTTT,CASSAEGQVSYNSPLHF
TRBJ2-5,-,TRBD2,TRBV27,TGTGCCAGCAGTTCCATGACTAGCTTCAGGGAGACCCAGTACTTC,CASSSMTSFRETQYF
TRBJ2-1,-,TRBD2,TRBV29-1,TGCAGCGTTGAAGAACTAGGACTAGCGGGGGGTAGGGGTAGAAATGAGCAGTTCTTC,CSVEELGLAGGRGRNEQFF
TRBJ1-2,once,TRBD1,TRBV10-2,TGCGCCACCCAGCCACAGGGGTACTATGGCTACACCTTC,CATQPQGYYGYTF